The 18 T cell receptor beta chains below were found in one sample sequenced in a study of shared clonotypes between healthy human individuals. Assay: immunoSEQ multiplex PCR; the TCRdb copy retains only in-frame clones and omits some. The sample contains 450,000 to 600,000 clones, less than 80% of which appear only once. Sequences were obtained from PBMCs. These receptor sequences come from a woman aged 40 to 50 in good health. Some clones in this sample may be carry-over from other donors' samples.

The genes are TRBV21-1 and TRBJ2-2; the table's D gene call, TRBD1, was not cross checked with the DNA. TRBV21-1 is designated a pseudogene. The CDR3 length is 16 residues. The CDR3: CASSKSPTGPTGELFF. The CDR3 nucleotides read TGTGCCAGCAGCAAAAGCCCGACAGGGCCCACCGGGGAGCTGTTTTTT.

J is TRBJ2-2 and V is TRBV27, with D possibly matching TRBD1 (5 bases). This CDR3 spans 15 amino acids. Trimming took off 2 bases at V and 1 base at J, with 8 bases between the two ends. Germline loops: CDR1 MNHEY, CDR2 SMNVEV (reference sequence). The CDR3: CASSLRGMNTGELFF. The CDR3 nucleotides are TGTGCCAGCAGTTTAAGGGGAATGAACACCGGGGAGCTGTTTTTT.

This chain uses TRBV19 with TRBJ2-7, with TRBD2 matching over 9 bases. CDR1 and CDR2 (germline): LNHDA, SQIVND (reference sequence). The CDR3 runs to 16 residues. The J segment lost 3 bases and the V segment lost 5 bases, leaving 11 bases of the junction unmatched. The DNA for the CDR3 is TGTGCCAGTAGTCCCCCGGGGAGCGGGGGGTTCTACGAGCAGTACTTC. It yields the protein CASSPPGSGGFYEQYF.

The V and J genes are TRBV27 and TRBJ1-4; a weak D match, TRBD1 (5 bases). Germline assignment: CDR1 MNHEY and CDR2 SMNVEV (reference sequence). V lost 2 bases and J lost 8, with 12 bases in between. The CDR3 loop spans 14 amino acids. The CDR3 spells CASSLRQGQEKLFF. The CDR3 nucleotides are TGTGCCAGCAGTTTAAGGCAGGGCCAGGAAAAACTGTTTTTT.

The chain is built from TRBV19 and TRBJ1-5; D is unresolved. The CDR3 totals 15 residues. The V end was cut by 5 bases, the J end by 7 bases, with 18 bases between. Per the germline V gene, CDR1 is LNHDA and CDR2 is SQIVND (reference sequence). The CDR3 here is CASSSDVGLRQPQHF. The CDR3 nucleotides read TGTGCCAGTAGTTCCGACGTAGGACTAAGGCAGCCCCAGCATTTT.

J is TRBJ2-7 and V is TRBV7-6; 9 nucleotides align to TRBD1. CDR3 length: 16 amino acids. The ends lost 5 bases at V and 5 bases at J; junction bases unmatched: 13. Germline values: CDR1 SGHVS, CDR2 FNYEAQ. The CDR3 sequence is CASSLTTGQGSHEQYF. The CDR3 DNA reads as TGTGCCAGCAGCCTTACTACGGGACAGGGATCCCACGAGCAGTACTTC.

This clone is a singleton in its sample. V gene TRBV11-2 combines with J gene TRBJ2-3, with D unresolved. The ends were cut back, 5 bases at V and 2 bases at J, with 8 bases in the middle. The length of the CDR3 is 13 residues. CDR1 is SGHAT, CDR2 FQNNGV, per germline. CDR3 sequence (DNA): TGTGCCAGCAGCCCGGGTTCCACAGATACGCAGTATTTT. Protein: CASSPGSTDTQYF.

The chain is built from TRBV4-1 and TRBJ1-6; 7 positions agree with TRBD1. The J segment lost 6 bases and the V segment lost 5 bases, leaving 4 bases of the junction unmatched. CDR3 length: 14 amino acids. Germline values: CDR1 MGHRA, CDR2 YSYEKL. The CDR3: CASSWDSSNSPLHF. CDR3 DNA: TGCGCCAGCAGCTGGGACAGTAGTAATTCACCCCTCCACTTT.

This sequence joins TRBV11-3 and TRBJ1-5; D call uncertain. V lost 4 bases to trimming and J lost 9 bases, with 19 bases between them. This CDR3 is built from 15 residues. Germline values: CDR1 SGHNT, CDR2 YENEEA. CDR3 bases: TGTGCCAGCAGCTATCCGGGGAGGGTCTTTCGGCCCCAGCATTTT. It codes for CASSYPGRVFRPQHF.

The rearrangement joins TRBV28 to TRBJ1-5; D is perhaps TRBD1 (5 bases). Germline values: CDR1 MDHEN, CDR2 SYDVKM. The CDR3 covers 13 residues. Trimming removed 11 bases from V and 0 bases from J, with 11 bases in between. CDR3 residues: CAAGMNSNQPQHF. CDR3 nucleotide sequence: TGTGCCGCAGGGATGAATAGCAATCAGCCCCAGCATTTT. The full variable domain, rest sourced from reference TRBV28 and TRBJ1-5, is DVKVTQSSRYLVKRTGEKVFLECVQDMDHENMFWYRQDPGLGLRLIYFSYDVKMKEKGDIPEGYSVSREKKERFSLILESASTNQTSMYLCAAGMNSNQPQHFGDGTRLSIL.

This clone was observed once. The chain employs TRBV7-6 and TRBJ2-5; D not certain. V was pared by 3 bases and J by 5 bases, with 13 bases between. The CDR3 runs 14 residues. In germline, CDR1 is SGHVS, CDR2 FNYEAQ. CDR3 loop: CASSFNSGSETQYF. The CDR3, as DNA: TGTGCCAGCAGCTTTAATAGTGGCAGCGAGACCCAGTACTTC.

The chain uses TRBV5-1 and TRBJ2-5; tentative D call: TRBD1 (5 bases). The CDR3 covers 13 residues. V dropped 4 bases and J dropped 1 base, with 8 bases sitting between them. Germline V gene lookup returns CDR1 SGHRS and CDR2 YFSETQ. This CDR3 is CASSTQVQETQYF. CDR3 DNA: TGCGCCAGCAGCACACAGGTCCAAGAGACCCAGTACTTC.

The rearrangement joins TRBV6-4 to TRBJ2-3, with D possibly TRBD2 on 5 matching bases. CDR1 is MRHNA, CDR2 SNTAGT, per germline. CDR3 size: 16 residues. V lost 2 bases and J lost 1, with 13 bases in between. The CDR3 nucleotides are TGTGCCAGCAGTGACGACCCGGGAAGAGGCACAGATACGCAGTATTTT. It encodes CASSDDPGRGTDTQYF.

The V call is TRBV2, the J call TRBJ1-2; 9 nucleotides align to TRBD1. This CDR3 has 14 amino acids. The V and J ends lost 6 bases and 4 bases, in that order; junction bases with no gene match: 6. CDR1 is SNHLY and CDR2 is FYNNEI in the germline V gene. CDR3 coding DNA: TGTGCCAGCAGGAGGGGACAGGGTGTCTATGGCTACACCTTC. It yields the protein CASRRGQGVYGYTF. Complete variable domain (other parts from reference TRBV2 and TRBJ1-2): EPEVTQTPSHQVTQMGQEVILRCVPISNHLYFYWYRQILGQKVEFLVSFYNNEISEKSEIFDDQFSVERPDGSNFTLKIRSTKLEDSAMYFCASRRGQGVYGYTFGSGTRLTVV.

This sequence joins TRBV7-2 and TRBJ2-5; 9 bases fit TRBD2. The DNA end is more similar to TRBJ2-7, so the J call may be wrong. The CDR3 runs to 18 residues. CDR1 SGHTA and CDR2 FQGNSA come from the germline V gene. The CDR3 sequence: CASSLGPSGRTNSYEQYF. The CDR3 DNA is TGTGCCAGCAGCTTAGGGCCCAGCGGGAGGACCAACTCCTACGAGCAGTACTTC.

This clone was recorded once. The genes are TRBV5-1 and TRBJ1-1; tentatively, D is TRBD1 (6 bases). Germline V gene data show CDR1 as SGHRS and CDR2 as YFSETQ. V was pared by 4 bases and J by 1 base, with 14 bases between. The CDR3 totals 15 residues. The CDR3 region has the DNA TGCGCCAGCAGCGGGAGACAGGACGGGAACACTGAAGCTTTCTTT. Its translation: CASSGRQDGNTEAFF.

This clone was observed many times. This chain links TRBV13 with TRBJ2-3, with D possibly being TRBD2 (6 bases). The CDR3 has 15 residues. The germline gives CDR1 PRHDT, CDR2 FYEKMQ (reference sequence). The V gene lost 5 bases and the J gene lost 2 bases, with 14 bases spanning the gap. CDR3 sequence: CASSTRRTNTDTQYF. The CDR3 nucleotides are TGTGCCAGCAGCACCCGCCGGACTAACACAGATACGCAGTATTTT.

The J gene is TRBJ2-3, the V gene TRBV4-1; D unclear. Germline V gene lookup returns CDR1 MGHRA and CDR2 YSYEKL. Trimming cost V 0 bases and J 4 bases, with 14 bases left between them. This CDR3 contains 16 residues. CDR3 coding DNA: TGCGCCAGCAGCCAAGATCGCCTATTGAGAGCAGATACGCAGTATTTT. Translation: CASSQDRLLRADTQYF.